What follows are 13 T cell receptor beta chains derived from one specimen sequenced in a study of blood T cell repertoires in COVID-19. Clones were read by immunoSEQ multiplex PCR, and TCRdb kept only the in-frame ones, dropping some. The table records about 170,000 clones, 70% to 85% of them present only once. The sample was PBMCs or T cells enriched from blood (not recorded which). The receptors were sampled from a man over 45 who had recovered from COVID-19.

V is TRBV19 and J is TRBJ2-7; possible D gene TRBD2, 7 bases. This CDR3 comprises 16 residues. Germline V gene lookup returns CDR1 LNHDA and CDR2 SQIVND (reference sequence). The V end was cut by 6 bases, the J end by 0 bases, with 18 bases between. The DNA for the CDR3 is TGTGCCAGTAGCCCCAGAAGGGGGGGGGCCTCCTACGAGCAGTACTTC. The encoded protein is CASSPRRGGASYEQYF. Based on the CDR3 plus reference TRBV19 and TRBJ2-7, the full variable domain is DGGITQSPKYLFRKEGQNVTLSCEQNLNHDAMYWYRQDPGQGLRLIYYSQIVNDFQKGDIAEGYSVSREKKESFPLTVTSAQKNPTAFYLCASSPRRGGASYEQYFGPGTRLTVT.

The rearrangement links TRBV9 to TRBJ2-7, with a possible D match to TRBD2 (7 bases). Germline V CDR1 and CDR2: SGDLS, YYNGEE. This CDR3 has 15 amino acids. Trimming took off 7 bases at V and 2 bases at J, with 19 bases between the two ends. CDR3 amino acids: CASSPAGARAYEQYF. In DNA form, the CDR3 reads TGTGCCAGCTCCCCGGCGGGGGCTAGGGCCTACGAGCAGTACTTC.

This clone was observed a few times. V gene TRBV3-1 (or the pseudogene TRBV3-2) combines with J gene TRBJ2-2, with D tentatively TRBD1 (6 bases). The ends were cut back, 5 bases at V and 5 bases at J, with 12 bases in the middle. Germline CDR1 and CDR2: LGHDT and YNNKEL (reference sequence). The CDR3 is made up of 14 amino acids. Written as DNA, the CDR3 is TGTGCCAGCAGCTTCCGCAGGGGTACCGGGGAGCTGTTTTTT. This encodes CASSFRRGTGELFF.

This clone was counted only a few times. V and J are TRBV20-1 and TRBJ2-7; D is perhaps TRBD1 (5 bases). CDR3 length: 11 amino acids. Trimming removed 6 bases from V and 7 bases from J, with 13 bases in between. The V gene's germline CDR1 is DFQATT and CDR2 SNEGSKA (reference sequence). CDR3 DNA: TGCAGTGCCGCGGACACCGTGGAGCAGTACTTC. Translation: CSAADTVEQYF.

This clone was found a few times. The V call is TRBV7-9, the J call TRBJ1-1; possibly TRBD1 for D (6 bases). Deletions cut 5 bases from V and 4 bases from J, with 11 bases between. The CDR3 has 13 residues. CDR1 and CDR2 from the germline V gene are SEHNR and FQNEAQ (reference sequence). CDR3 loop: CASSLTGITEAFF. CDR3 nucleotides: TGTGCCAGCAGCCTAACAGGGATCACTGAAGCTTTCTTT. The whole variable domain, filled in from reference TRBV7-9 and TRBJ1-1, reads DTGVSQNPRHKITKRGQNVTFRCDPISEHNRLYWYRQTLGQGPEFLTYFQNEAQLEKSRLLSDRFSAERPKGSFSTLEIQRTEQGDSAMYLCASSLTGITEAFFGQGTRLTVV.

The rearrangement uses TRBV10-3 and TRBJ1-5; D remains ambiguous. Germline assignment: CDR1 ENHRY and CDR2 SYGVKD. The CDR3 totals 16 residues. Trimming shortened V by 0 bases and J by 0 bases, and 9 bases separated the two germline ends. CDR3 sequence (DNA): TGTGCCATCAGTGAGTCGTCACTGAATAGCAATCAGCCCCAGCATTTT. The encoded protein is CAISESSLNSNQPQHF.

J is TRBJ1-3 and V is TRBV27; D unresolved. The CDR3 runs 17 residues. The V end was cut by 5 bases, the J end by 0 bases, with 17 bases between. Germline CDR1 reads MNHEY; CDR2 reads SMNVEV (reference sequence). The CDR3 reads CASSPRSRPSSGNTIYF. Written as DNA, the CDR3 is TGTGCCAGCAGTCCCCGGAGCCGGCCCAGCTCTGGAAACACCATATATTTT.

The chain combines TRBV19 with TRBJ2-5, with 9 bases identical to TRBD1. CDR1 and CDR2 (germline): LNHDA, SQIVND (reference sequence). V dropped 4 bases and J dropped 5; count of bases not matched to a gene: 5. This CDR3 is built from 14 residues. The CDR3 DNA follows: TGTGCCAGTAGTACTTGGACAGGGGAGGAGACCCAGTACTTC. Translation: CASSTWTGEETQYF.

This rearrangement joins TRBV6-5 to TRBJ1-1; TRBD1 matches 10 bases. Per germline, CDR1 MNHEY and CDR2 SVGAGI. J gave up 12 bases and V 6 bases, and 10 bases lay outside the gene matches. CDR3 length equals 13 residues. The chain's CDR3 is CASRKGTGEGTFF. CDR3 DNA sequence: TGTGCCAGCAGGAAGGGGACAGGGGAAGGGACTTTCTTT.

CDR3 coding DNA: TGTGCCAGCTCACCAATAGCGGGGGTGGATACGCAGTATTTT. Translated: CASSPIAGVDTQYF. The chain carries TRBV18 and TRBJ2-3; 9 bases align to TRBD2. This CDR3 contains 14 residues. V lost 2 bases to trimming and J lost 6 bases; unmatched junction nucleotides: 3. From germline, CDR1 is KGHSH and CDR2 LQKENI.

The chain employs TRBV13 and TRBJ1-2; D is perhaps TRBD1 (5 bases). Germline loops: CDR1 PRHDT, CDR2 FYEKMQ (reference sequence). The CDR3 totals 14 residues. With 5 bases removed from V and 6 bases from J, the gap between germline ends came to 16 bases. The DNA for the CDR3 is TGTGCCAGCAGCCGAGTGGACGGCAGGGATGGCTACACCTTC. This sequence encodes CASSRVDGRDGYTF. The entire variable domain, with the rest obtained from reference TRBV13 and TRBJ1-2, is as follows: AAGVIQSPRHLIKEKRETATLKCYPIPRHDTVYWYQQGPGQDPQFLISFYEKMQSDKGSIPDRFSAQQFSDYHSELNMSSLELGDSALYFCASSRVDGRDGYTFGSGTRLTVV.

J is TRBJ1-2 and V is TRBV19; no reliable D call. V was clipped by 7 bases and J by 4 bases, with 19 bases between them. The CDR3 covers 15 residues. Per the germline V gene, CDR1 is LNHDA and CDR2 is SQIVND (reference sequence). The CDR3 loop reads CASTPGGPFVYGYTF. CDR3 coding DNA: TGTGCCAGTACCCCCGGAGGGCCGTTCGTCTATGGCTACACCTTC.

This clone has just a few counts. The chain is built from TRBV6-5 and TRBJ2-7; TRBD1 matches at 7 bases. Germline V gene data show CDR1 as MNHEY and CDR2 as SVGAGI. Trimming removed 6 bases from V and 3 bases from J; junction bases left unmatched: 11. The CDR3 totals 15 residues. CDR3 DNA: TGTGCCAGCAGGTCCCAGGGGACAGATCACTACGAGCAGTACTTC. It translates to CASRSQGTDHYEQYF.